Presented here are 5 T cell receptor beta chains from one specimen sequenced in a study of blood T cell repertoires in COVID-19. Assay used: immunoSEQ multiplex PCR; TCRdb lists only in-frame clones, some missing. The sample carries roughly 330,000 clones, approximately 87% recorded once. The sample comprised PBMCs or T cells enriched from blood (not recorded which). The receptors originated from a woman under 40 who had recovered from COVID-19.

The chain uses TRBV6-4 and TRBJ1-2, with D uncertain. Trimming cost V 5 bases and J 8 bases, with 18 bases left between them. CDR1 is MRHNA and CDR2 is SNTAGT in the germline V gene. The CDR3 totals 14 residues. DNA for the CDR3: TGTGCCAGCAGTCCCCTTGAGGGCTCGGGGGGCTACACCTTC. Amino acid sequence: CASSPLEGSGGYTF.

The table lists this clone with a few counts. V usage is TRBV7-9 and J usage is TRBJ2-3; 7 nucleotides align to TRBD1. Trimming at V came to 6 bases and at J to 2 bases, leaving 11 bases not matched to a gene. The CDR3 is made up of 16 amino acids. Germline V CDR1 and CDR2: SEHNR, FQNEAQ (reference sequence). The chain's CDR3 is CASSQWAGTATDTQYF. CDR3 in DNA: TGTGCCAGCAGTCAATGGGCCGGGACAGCCACAGATACGCAGTATTTT.

This chain joins TRBV19 and TRBJ1-1; 7 bases match TRBD1. V was pared by 3 bases and J by 5 bases, with 9 bases of the junction left unmatched. Germline CDR1 is LNHDA and CDR2 is SQIVND (reference sequence). This CDR3 comprises 15 residues. The CDR3 DNA is TGTGCCAGTAGTATCGCAGACAGGGTATTGACTGAAGCTTTCTTT. Its protein is CASSIADRVLTEAFF.

The chain links TRBV5-5 to TRBJ1-5; possible D gene TRBD1, 6 bases. With 4 bases removed from V and 6 bases from J, the gap between germline ends came to 20 bases. The CDR3 is 16 amino acids. The germline V gene has CDR1 SGHKS and CDR2 YYEKEE (reference sequence). As DNA, the CDR3 is TGTGCCAGCAGCCCCGGGTCCTGGGGGGGCCGTCAGCCCCAGCATTTT. This gives the protein CASSPGSWGGRQPQHF.

The chain employs TRBV28 and TRBJ2-7; TRBD1 aligns across 9 bases. V lost 7 bases and J lost 1; bases outside the gene matches: 5. The CDR3 is 14 residues long. Germline CDR1 and CDR2: MDHEN and SYDVKM. The CDR3 nucleotides read TGTGCCAGCAACACAGGGGGCTGGTCCTACGAGCAGTACTTC. Protein sequence: CASNTGGWSYEQYF.